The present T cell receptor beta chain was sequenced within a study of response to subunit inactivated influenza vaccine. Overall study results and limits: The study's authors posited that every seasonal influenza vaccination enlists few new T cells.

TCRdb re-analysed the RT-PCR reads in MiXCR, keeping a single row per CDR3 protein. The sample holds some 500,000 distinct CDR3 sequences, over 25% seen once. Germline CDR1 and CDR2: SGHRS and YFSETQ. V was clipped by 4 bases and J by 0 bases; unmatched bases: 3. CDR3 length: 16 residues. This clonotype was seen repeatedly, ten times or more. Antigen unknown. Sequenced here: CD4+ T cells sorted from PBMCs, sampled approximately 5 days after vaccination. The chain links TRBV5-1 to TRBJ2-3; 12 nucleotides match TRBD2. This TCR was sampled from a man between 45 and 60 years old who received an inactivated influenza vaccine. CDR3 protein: CASSPGTSGSTDTQYF. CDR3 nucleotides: TGCGCCAGCAGCCCCGGGACTAGCGGGAGCACAGATACGCAGTATTTT.